This is a list of T cell receptor beta chains from one sample in a study of blood T cell repertoires in COVID-19. This table comes from immunoSEQ multiplex PCR, and its TCRdb copy is limited to in-frame clones, with some not included. The sample yields roughly 230,000 clones, approximately 82% seen once. The sample taken for sequencing was peripheral blood. Receptors were obtained from a man in his forties with active or convalescent COVID-19. Both conserved end residues are part of each CDR3. The D gene is left open where the match is weak. A clone size is listed for some rows: how often the clone was seen (once, few, many), or a class if it is expanded.

d_call	v_call	j_call	clone_size	cdr3_nt	cdr3_aa
-	TRBV24-1	TRBJ1-2	-	TGTGCCACCAGTGAAAGGGGGGGCGATCTCGATGGCTACACCTTC	CATSERGGDLDGYTF
TRBD2	TRBV5-6	TRBJ2-7	-	TGTGCCAGCAGCTGGACGCCTAGCGGGAGTTATTCGTACGAGCAGTACTTC	CASSWTPSGSYSYEQYF
-	TRBV5-1	TRBJ1-2	-	TGCGCCAGCAGCCCCGAGGGGGTGCAAGGCTACACCTTC	CASSPEGVQGYTF
TRBD1	TRBV27	TRBJ1-2	-	TGTGCCAGCAGTGCGCGGGACAGGGTACGAGGCTACACCTTC	CASSARDRVRGYTF
TRBD1	TRBV24-1	TRBJ1-5	-	TGTGCCACCAGTGATTCAGGACAGGGGGGGAATAGCAATCAGCCCCAGCATTTT	CATSDSGQGGNSNQPQHF
TRBD2	TRBV11-2	TRBJ2-1	-	TGTGCCAGCAGCTTAGACGCACTAGCGGGTTACACCTACAATGAGCAGTTCTTC	CASSLDALAGYTYNEQFF
-	TRBV4-2	TRBJ1-4	-	TGTGCCAGCAGCCGAACAGGGTTTGCAACTAATGAAAAACTGTTTTTT	CASSRTGFATNEKLFF
TRBD1	TRBV2	TRBJ1-2	-	TGTGCCAGCAGCCCCGGGACAGGGGACTATGGCTACACCTTC	CASSPGTGDYGYTF
-	TRBV19	TRBJ1-5	-	TGTGCCAGTAGCCTTGGCAATAATCAGCCCCAGCATTTT	CASSLGNNQPQHF
TRBD2	TRBV5-1	TRBJ2-3	few	TGCGCCAGCAGCCGCGGGGGGGCCAATTTCACAGATACGCAGTATTTT	CASSRGGANFTDTQYF